Described below is a single T cell receptor (beta chain) sequence and its context. This sample is part of a study of blood T cell repertoires in COVID-19. Whole-study context: From the United States, Italy and Spain came samples of acute and convalescent COVID-19. In each case, the material was cDNA or gDNA derived from T cells, B-cell-depleted T cells, or PBMCs.

Per germline, CDR1 SGHRS and CDR2 YFSETQ. J lost 2 bases, V lost 9 bases, and 9 bases had no gene match. This CDR3 contains 15 residues. Original data processing: Quantification of nucleated cells was approximated via reference gene primer amplification. Method: immunoSEQ multiplex PCR; TCRdb's copy keeps in-frame clones and lacks some. V, J and clone size were drawn from that table, and D and trimming were deduced from the DNA. The sample shows roughly 75,000 clones, around 80% of them seen only once. The chain links TRBV5-1 to TRBJ2-2, with 8 bases fitting TRBD1. Specimen: peripheral blood. The TCR originated in a man aged 50-59 years with acute or convalescent COVID-19. CDR3 sequence reads: CATAGGTGNTGELFF. The CDR3 bases are TGCGCCACCGCTGGCGGGACAGGAAACACCGGGGAGCTGTTTTTT. Filled out from reference TRBV5-1 and TRBJ2-2, the complete variable domain reads KAGVTQTPRYLIKTRGQQVTLSCSPISGHRSVSWYQQTPGQGLQFLFEYFSETQRNKGNFPGRFSGRQFSNSRSEMNVSTLELGDSALYLCATAGGTGNTGELFFGEGSRLTVL.